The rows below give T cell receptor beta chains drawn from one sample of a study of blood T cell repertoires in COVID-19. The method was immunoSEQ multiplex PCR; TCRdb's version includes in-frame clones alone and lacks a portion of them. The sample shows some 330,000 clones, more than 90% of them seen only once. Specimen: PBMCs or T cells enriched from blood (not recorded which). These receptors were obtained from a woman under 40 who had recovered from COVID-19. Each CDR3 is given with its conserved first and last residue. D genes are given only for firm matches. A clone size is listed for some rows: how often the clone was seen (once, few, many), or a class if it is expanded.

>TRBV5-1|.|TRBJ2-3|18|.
CASSLFVVAGLGTDTQYF
TGCGCCAGCAGCTTGTTTGTTGTGGCGGGACTGGGGACAGATACGCAGTATTTT
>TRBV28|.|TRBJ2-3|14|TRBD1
CASRPTGKTDTQYF
TGTGCCAGCAGGCCGACAGGGAAAACAGATACGCAGTATTTT
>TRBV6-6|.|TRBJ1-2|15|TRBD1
CASSRQGASGDGYTF
TGTGCCAGCAGTCGACAGGGGGCAAGTGGGGATGGCTACACCTTC
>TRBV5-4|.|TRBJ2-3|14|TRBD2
CASRTGLVNDTQYF
TGTGCCAGCAGAACGGGACTAGTGAACGATACGCAGTATTTT
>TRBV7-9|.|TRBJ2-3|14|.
CASSHKSSPDTQYF
TGTGCCAGCAGCCATAAAAGCTCCCCAGATACGCAGTATTTT
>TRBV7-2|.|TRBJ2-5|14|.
CASSPHSFQETQYF
TGTGCCAGCAGCCCCCACAGCTTCCAAGAGACCCAGTACTTC
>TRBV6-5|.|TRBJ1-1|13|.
CASSRRMNTEAFF
TGTGCCAGCAGCCGGAGAATGAACACTGAAGCTTTCTTT
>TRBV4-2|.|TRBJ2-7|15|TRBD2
CASSQVAGGAYEQYF
TGTGCCAGCAGCCAAGTAGCGGGGGGCGCCTACGAGCAGTACTTC
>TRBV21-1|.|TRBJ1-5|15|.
CASSKGYRRLQPQHF
TGTGCCAGCAGCAAAGGGTACAGGCGCTTGCAGCCCCAGCATTTT
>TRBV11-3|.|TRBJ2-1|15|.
CASSLPDSTYNEQFF
TGTGCCAGCAGCTTACCCGACAGCACCTACAATGAGCAGTTCTTC
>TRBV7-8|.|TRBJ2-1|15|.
CASRPRLQGMDEQFF
TGTGCCAGCAGACCACGACTCCAGGGGATGGATGAGCAGTTCTTC
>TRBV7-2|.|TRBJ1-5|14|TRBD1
CASSLDRGFQPQHF
TGTGCCAGCAGCTTAGACAGGGGGTTTCAGCCCCAGCATTTT
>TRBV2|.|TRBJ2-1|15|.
CASSEARTQGVEQFF
TGTGCCAGCAGTGAAGCGCGAACACAGGGCGTTGAGCAGTTCTTC
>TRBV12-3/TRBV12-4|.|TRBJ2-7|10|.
CASTLYEQYF
TGTGCCAGCACTCTCTACGAGCAGTACTTC
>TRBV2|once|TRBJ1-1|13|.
CASQRDYGTEAFF
TGTGCCAGCCAGCGGGATTATGGCACTGAAGCTTTCTTT
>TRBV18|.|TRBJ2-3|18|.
CASSPLLRLGVLEDTQYF
TGTGCCAGCTCACCACTGTTGAGACTAGGGGTTTTAGAAGATACGCAGTATTTT
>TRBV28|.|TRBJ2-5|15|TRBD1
CASSPRTGRLGDQYF
TGTGCCAGCAGTCCCCGGACAGGACGGTTGGGAGACCAGTACTTC
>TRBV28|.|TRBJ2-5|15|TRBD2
CASSSSSGVQETQYF
TGTGCCAGCAGTTCCTCTAGCGGGGTACAAGAGACCCAGTACTTC